The rows below give T cell receptor beta chains drawn from one sample of a study of shared clonotypes between healthy human individuals. Some clones are missing from TCRdb's copy, which holds only in-frame ones; the method was immunoSEQ multiplex PCR. The sample gives around 550,000 clones, approximately 95% of which show up once; approximately 0.11% is in the top ten. Sequencing was carried out using naive CD8+ T cells sorted from blood. The receptor set was obtained from a woman aged 30 to 39 in good health. CDR3s leave out the opening cysteine and the closing phenylalanine or tryptophan.

v_call	j_call	cdr3_aa
TRBV13	TRBJ2-1	ASSITSGVYNEQF
TRBV9	TRBJ2-2	ASSVASGATGELF
TRBV16	TRBJ1-2	ASSHNMIAGYT
TRBV9	TRBJ1-2	ASSARTGFGDGYT
TRBV27	TRBJ2-3	ASTGNGTTDTQY
TRBV9	TRBJ2-7	ASSLTKADREQY
TRBV27	TRBJ2-5	ASKGTGPQETQY
TRBV28	TRBJ2-1	ASSSPQGYNEQF
TRBV27	TRBJ2-2	ASSFPQGANTGELF
TRBV5-1	TRBJ2-7	ASSLGGYEQY
TRBV19	TRBJ2-7	ASSAGPSYEQY
TRBV13	TRBJ2-5	ASSWGTGEETQY
TRBV9	TRBJ2-7	ASSPHDSGTSLYEQY
TRBV27	TRBJ1-1	ASSLTGGNTEAF
TRBV5-4	TRBJ2-5	ASSKWFETQY
TRBV13	TRBJ1-1	ASSSAPAGGNTEAF
TRBV11-2	TRBJ1-4	ASRDWGAVGEKLF
TRBV27	TRBJ2-1	ASSSPQAGYNEQF
TRBV2	TRBJ1-1	ASSGTTIQVLNTEAF
TRBV15	TRBJ2-1	ATSRVETGGPPYNEQF
TRBV6-5	TRBJ2-5	ASSYSVAAQETQY
TRBV7-8	TRBJ1-2	ASSLAAGPANYGYT
TRBV14	TRBJ2-7	ASSLKRSSYEQY
TRBV25-1	TRBJ1-2	ASSELNSLYGYT
TRBV6-4	TRBJ1-1	ASSDSDRGTEAF
TRBV5-4	TRBJ2-1	ASSETSGRREQF
TRBV30	TRBJ2-5	AWSVTGSHETQY
TRBV19	TRBJ1-2	ASAEDRANYGYT
TRBV19	TRBJ1-5	ASSIEPGSNQPQH
TRBV9	TRBJ2-7	ASSSGGALYEQY
TRBV4-1	TRBJ1-6	ASSQEGFPQSYNSPLH
TRBV28	TRBJ2-7	ASSFGSSYEQY
TRBV28	TRBJ1-3	ASSFSGSGNTIY
TRBV10-2	TRBJ2-1	ASSDSWQDISPPTYNEQF
TRBV5-1	TRBJ2-7	ASSLAGTGALAGVGEQY
TRBV6-1	TRBJ2-7	ASSEVMGLAEVEQY
TRBV6-1	TRBJ1-1	ASSTGLMNTEAF
TRBV9	TRBJ1-1	ASSVEAQYTEAF
TRBV10-1	TRBJ1-3	ASSESTGNTIY
TRBV2	TRBJ2-1	ASSVVGGSYNEQF
TRBV27	TRBJ2-1	ASSTPPPFEGNEQF
TRBV5-6	TRBJ2-7	ASSLGGWEREAREQY
TRBV9	TRBJ2-5	ASSAGTGDRETQY
TRBV27	TRBJ2-5	ASSFYGEGQAETQY
TRBV28	TRBJ2-7	ASSSYPSISYEQY
TRBV27	TRBJ1-5	ASSPGTASGRPQH
TRBV27	TRBJ2-2	ASSPGTSGPGELF
TRBV9	TRBJ2-7	ASSVGGVTEQY
TRBV29-1	TRBJ2-1	SVELAAGMNEQF
TRBV28	TRBJ1-5	ASSLTGGYGNQPQH
TRBV27	TRBJ1-3	ASSPWTGAGNTIY
TRBV15	TRBJ2-3	ATSGESRGKGRDTQY
TRBV19	TRBJ2-1	ASSWEPYNEQF
TRBV27	TRBJ2-3	ASTPQTSDTQY
TRBV28	TRBJ1-1	ASRAWQAGNTEAF
TRBV6-6	TRBJ2-6	ASGGLSGANVLT
TRBV5-1	TRBJ1-4	ASSLVGATNEKLF
TRBV9	TRBJ2-1	ASSVGVSSYNEQF
TRBV4-1	TRBJ2-3	ASRLGQGDFADTQY
TRBV11-3	TRBJ2-2	ASSSGPWGGELF